Presented here are 2 T cell receptor beta chains from one specimen sequenced in a study of blood T cell repertoires in COVID-19. Here immunoSEQ multiplex PCR was the method, and the copy in TCRdb shows in-frame clones only, minus some. The repertoire holds about 240,000 clones, with 87% as singletons. The sequencing sample was made of peripheral blood. The receptors shown here come from a man between 60 and 70 years old who had recovered from COVID-19.

The J gene is TRBJ1-3, the V gene TRBV6-5; D is undetermined. This CDR3 has 14 residues. CDR1 and CDR2 (germline): MNHEY, SVGAGI. Trimming removed 6 bases from V and 0 bases from J, with 9 bases in between. The chain's CDR3 is CASSPGNSGNTIYF. In DNA form, the CDR3 reads TGTGCCAGCAGCCCCGGGAACTCTGGAAACACCATATATTTT.

The chain joins TRBV11-2 to TRBJ1-1; 10 bases match TRBD1. Germline CDR1 reads SGHAT; CDR2 reads FQNNGV. J was trimmed by 4 bases and V by 3 bases; bases with no gene match: 2. The CDR3 consists of 14 residues. The CDR3 region has the DNA TGTGCCAGCAGCTTCTGGACAGGGGGCACTGAAGCTTTCTTT. It is translated as CASSFWTGGTEAFF.